A single sample is the source of the 9 T cell receptor beta chains below, sequenced in a study of T cell repertoires in cytomegalovirus infection. TCRdb ran MiXCR on the reads and lists one entry per CDR3 protein. The repertoire holds about half a million distinct CDR3 sequences, with around 30% as singletons. These receptors lack a known antigen. The starting material was cultured PBMCs, obtained from culture after CMV antigen stimulation. All receptors derive from a human donor in good health (CMV status not recorded). Some clones in this sample may be carry-over from other donors' samples.

The chain links TRBV6-6 to TRBJ2-5; TRBD2 is a possible D gene (7 bases). There are 14 residues in the CDR3. The germline V and J ends were trimmed by 6 bases and 5 bases, with 16 bases remaining between them. Germline loops: CDR1 MNHNY, CDR2 SVGAGI (reference sequence). CDR3 in amino acids: CASRGGGVGETQYF. In DNA, the CDR3 is TGTGCCAGCAGGGGAGGGGGAGTCGGTGAGACCCAGTACTTC.

This clonotype came up many times. The chain links TRBV7-2 to TRBJ2-1; TRBD2 agrees at 9 bases. The CDR3 is 16 residues long. The trim removed 5 bases at V and 0 bases at J, leaving 5 bases unmatched. Germline CDR1 SGHTA, CDR2 FQGNSA. This CDR3 reads CASSRDSGSSYNEQFF. CDR3 bases: TGTGCCAGCAGCCGGGATAGCGGGAGCTCCTACAATGAGCAGTTCTTC.

This clonotype came up a few times. This rearrangement joins TRBV2 to TRBJ2-1, with 7 nucleotides matching TRBD2. After removal of 6 bases from V and 10 bases from J, the junction contained 12 bases not matched to a gene. Germline values: CDR1 SNHLY, CDR2 FYNNEI. The CDR3 runs 14 residues. The CDR3 region has the DNA TGTGCCAGCAGGGGACCCTTGGGTAGCGGGGAGCAGTTCTTC. Translation: CASRGPLGSGEQFF.

The chain recombines TRBV5-4 with TRBJ2-1; TRBD2 agrees at 9 bases. J was trimmed by 2 bases and V by 4 bases; bases with no gene match: 7. The CDR3 has 16 residues. CDR1 and CDR2 from the germline V gene are SGHNT and YYREEE (reference sequence). CDR3 protein: CASSGTAGGAYNEQFF. The CDR3 coding sequence is TGTGCCAGCAGCGGGACGGCGGGAGGGGCCTACAATGAGCAGTTCTTC.

The gene calls are TRBV27 and TRBJ2-5; TRBD2 matches 7 bases. The CDR3 covers 15 residues. V lost 6 bases and J lost 1; bases outside the gene matches: 8. Germline V gene data show CDR1 as MNHEY and CDR2 as SMNVEV (reference sequence). The DNA for the CDR3 is TGTGCCAGCAGATCAAGCGGGATCCGCCAAGAGACCCAGTACTTC. Amino acid sequence: CASRSSGIRQETQYF.

This clonotype turned up a few times. The chain couples TRBV6-2 or TRBV6-3 to TRBJ2-7; the match to TRBD2 covers 9 bases. CDR1 is MNHEY, CDR2 SVGEGT, per germline. V shed 0 bases, J shed 0 bases, and the junction held 3 bases outside the gene matches. CDR3 length: 16 amino acids. The CDR3 bases are TGTGCCAGCAGTTACTCGATTAGCGGGAGCTCCTACGAGCAGTACGTC. Amino acid sequence: CASSYSISGSSYEQYV.

This sequence joins TRBV10-3 and TRBJ2-7, with TRBD1 matching 7 bases. Germline assignment: CDR1 ENHRY and CDR2 SYGVKD. This CDR3 has 14 residues. The V gene end was trimmed by 6 bases and the J gene end by 3 bases; junction bases not matched to a gene: 8. Written as DNA, the CDR3 is TGTGCCATCAGAGAAGACAGGGAGAACTACGAGCAGTACTTC. Translating it yields CAIREDRENYEQYF.

This clonotype was recorded a few times. This chain uses TRBV7-3 with TRBJ2-1, with D perhaps matching TRBD2 (6 bases). Germline CDR1 SGHTA, CDR2 FQGTGA. Trimming removed 5 bases at V and 8 bases at J, with 13 bases between. The CDR3 spans 13 residues. The CDR3 is CASSAGGGDEQFF. CDR3 nucleotide sequence: TGTGCCAGCAGCGCCGGCGGAGGGGATGAGCAGTTCTTC.

The chain links TRBV27 to TRBJ1-5, with D tentatively TRBD1 (6 bases). The CDR3 length is 14 residues. The germline V gene encodes CDR1 MNHEY and CDR2 SMNVEV (reference sequence). V shed 5 bases and J shed 6 bases, with 14 bases lying between them. This CDR3 reads CASSPRRGGQPQHF. CDR3 nucleotide sequence: TGTGCCAGCAGTCCTCGGAGGGGGGGTCAGCCCCAGCATTTT.